This T cell receptor (beta chain) was recovered during a study of tumor-infiltrating lymphocytes in localized non-small cell lung cancer. Study-level results: Tumors had more T cell infiltration than uninvolved lung, per TCRbeta sequencing and CD3 counts. Tumor T-cell fraction was not associated with recurrence-free survival.

The CDR3 extends over 13 amino acids. V gave up 5 bases and J gave up 0 bases, with 8 bases separating them. Germline CDR1 and CDR2: LNHDA and SQIVND (reference sequence). Details on this clone: Its antigen is unidentified.

Using immunoSEQ multiplex PCR, the repertoire was profiled, and TCRdb retains in-frame clones only, with some absent. The sample yields some 15,000 clones, 73% seen once. The specimen was lung tumor tissue. This chain uses TRBV19 with TRBJ2-7; the D is unclear. This sequence was found in a human donor with non-small cell lung cancer. CDR3 coding DNA: TGTGCCAGTAGTTCTTGGAGCTCCTACGAGCAGTACTTC. The encoded protein is CASSSWSSYEQYF. The entire variable domain, with the rest obtained from reference TRBV19 and TRBJ2-7, is as follows: DGGITQSPKYLFRKEGQNVTLSCEQNLNHDAMYWYRQDPGQGLRLIYYSQIVNDFQKGDIAEGYSVSREKKESFPLTVTSAQKNPTAFYLCASSSWSSYEQYFGPGTRLTVT.